This T cell receptor (beta chain) was sequenced in a study of blood T cell repertoires in COVID-19. Study information: From the United States, Italy and Spain came samples of acute and convalescent COVID-19. In each case, the material was cDNA or gDNA derived from T cells, B-cell-depleted T cells, or PBMCs.

This CDR3 region has 12 residues. Germline CDR1 is LNHDA and CDR2 is SQIVND (reference sequence). The V end was cut by 10 bases, the J end by 5 bases, with 13 bases between. The authors' processing: Cell counts per sample came from amplifying reference gene primers. The method was immunoSEQ multiplex PCR; TCRdb's version includes in-frame clones alone and lacks a portion of them. For V, J and clone size, that table is used; D and trimming come from the DNA. The sample lists under 200,000 clones, approximately 87% occurring once. The clonotype originates from a woman between 65 and 79 years old with acute or convalescent COVID-19. This chain joins TRBV19 and TRBJ2-3; D is undetermined. The specimen was peripheral blood. The CDR3 nucleotides read TGTGCCACCGCACCTCGAGGAGATACGCAGTATTTT. Protein sequence: CATAPRGDTQYF.